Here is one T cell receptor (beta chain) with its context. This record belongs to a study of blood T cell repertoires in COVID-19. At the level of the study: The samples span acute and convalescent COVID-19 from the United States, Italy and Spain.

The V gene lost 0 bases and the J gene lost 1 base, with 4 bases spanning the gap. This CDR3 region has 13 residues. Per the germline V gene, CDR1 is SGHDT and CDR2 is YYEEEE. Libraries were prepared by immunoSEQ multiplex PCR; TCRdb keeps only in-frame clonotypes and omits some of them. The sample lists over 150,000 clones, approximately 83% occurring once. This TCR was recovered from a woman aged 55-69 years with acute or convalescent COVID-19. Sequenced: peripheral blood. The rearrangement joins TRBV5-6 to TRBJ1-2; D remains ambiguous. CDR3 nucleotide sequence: TGTGCCAGCAGCTTGGACATTAACTATGGCTACACCTTC. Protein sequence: CASSLDINYGYTF.